This TCR beta chain is drawn from a study of graft-versus-host responses after intestinal transplantation. The CDR3 length is 15 residues. The ends were cut back, 2 bases at V and 4 bases at J, with 14 bases in the middle. Germline V gene data show CDR1 as MDHEN and CDR2 as SYDVKM. Only in-frame clones appear in the TCRdb table, and some are missing; sequencing was by immunoSEQ multiplex PCR. The sample comprises around 90,000 clones, about 90% of which are singletons, and about 0.072% rests with the top ten. Note on this clone: Antigen: not known.

The chain carries TRBV28 and TRBJ1-1, with D unresolved. The TCR sequence derives from a human donor who was the organ donor for an intestinal transplant. This specimen was unstimulated CD8+ T cells sorted from spleen or lymph node cells, taken before transplant. CDR3 in DNA: TGTGCCAGCAGTTTACCAACCGATGGAGCCACTGAAGCTTTCTTT. Translated, it gives CASSLPTDGATEAFF.